The rows below give T cell receptor beta chains drawn from one sample of a study of cytomegalovirus exposure and HLA in healthy donors. Sequencing used immunoSEQ multiplex PCR; TCRdb keeps in-frame clones, though not all of them. This sample's table has approximately 130,000 clones. Input material: PBMCs. The receptors were sampled from a woman aged 55-70 years in good health and CMV-seronegative. CDR3s include the opening cysteine and the closing phenylalanine or tryptophan. The D gene is left open where the match is weak.

j_call: TRBJ1-2; cdr3_length: 14; d_call: -; v_call: TRBV7-8; cdr3_nt: TGTGCCAGTGGGGGAGGGTTTGTCAGGGTGGACTACACCTTC; cdr3_aa: CASGGGFVRVDYTF
j_call: TRBJ1-6; cdr3_length: 14; d_call: TRBD1; v_call: TRBV7-2; cdr3_nt: TGTGCCAGCAGTACCGGACAGGGTAATTCACCCCTCCACTTT; cdr3_aa: CASSTGQGNSPLHF
j_call: TRBJ2-5; cdr3_length: 13; d_call: -; v_call: TRBV18; cdr3_nt: TGTGCCAGCCAAAAGACAGTACAAGAGACCCAGTACTTC; cdr3_aa: CASQKTVQETQYF
j_call: TRBJ2-3; cdr3_length: 16; d_call: TRBD2; v_call: TRBV9; cdr3_nt: TGTGCCAGCAGCGTTAGCGGGGGGCCGCACACAGATACGCAGTATTTT; cdr3_aa: CASSVSGGPHTDTQYF
j_call: TRBJ1-6; cdr3_length: 14; d_call: -; v_call: TRBV6-1; cdr3_nt: TGTGTCAGTGTAGTGGACTCGTATAATTCACCCCTCCACTTT; cdr3_aa: CVSVVDSYNSPLHF
j_call: TRBJ1-4; cdr3_length: 15; d_call: TRBD1; v_call: TRBV2; cdr3_nt: TGTGCCAGCAGTTCTACCGGGGACAGGGACGAAAAACTGTTTTTT; cdr3_aa: CASSSTGDRDEKLFF
j_call: TRBJ1-5; cdr3_length: 11; d_call: -; v_call: TRBV28; cdr3_nt: TGTGCCAGCAGTCTCAATCAGCCCCAGCATTTT; cdr3_aa: CASSLNQPQHF
j_call: TRBJ2-7; cdr3_length: 17; d_call: -; v_call: TRBV28; cdr3_nt: TGTGCCAGCAGTGTCGGACAAAGAGCGATTAGCTCCTACGAGCAGTACTTC; cdr3_aa: CASSVGQRAISSYEQYF
j_call: TRBJ1-2; cdr3_length: 13; d_call: -; v_call: TRBV2; cdr3_nt: TGTGCCAGCAGTGAAGATGGGGGGAATGGCTACACCTTC; cdr3_aa: CASSEDGGNGYTF
j_call: TRBJ1-4; cdr3_length: 15; d_call: -; v_call: TRBV5-1; cdr3_nt: TGCGCCAGCAGCGTAACAGCTGCAACTAATGAAAAACTGTTTTTT; cdr3_aa: CASSVTAATNEKLFF
j_call: TRBJ1-1; cdr3_length: 14; d_call: -; v_call: TRBV7-9; cdr3_nt: TGTGCCAGCAGAAGGGACACGAGGAACACTGAAGCTTTCTTT; cdr3_aa: CASRRDTRNTEAFF
j_call: TRBJ2-1; cdr3_length: 15; d_call: TRBD1; v_call: TRBV5-1; cdr3_nt: TGCGCCAGCAGCTTGGAGGCAGGGACAGTAAATGAGCAGTTCTTC; cdr3_aa: CASSLEAGTVNEQFF
j_call: TRBJ1-6; cdr3_length: 16; d_call: -; v_call: TRBV5-1; cdr3_nt: TGCGCCAGCAGCTTGGGCGGGGGCTCCTATAATTCACCCCTCCACTTT; cdr3_aa: CASSLGGGSYNSPLHF
j_call: TRBJ2-5; cdr3_length: 15; d_call: -; v_call: TRBV9; cdr3_nt: TGTGCCAGCAGCGTAGGAACAGGCGAGCAAGAGACCCAGTACTTC; cdr3_aa: CASSVGTGEQETQYF
j_call: TRBJ1-1; cdr3_length: 13; d_call: TRBD1; v_call: TRBV29-1; cdr3_nt: TGCAGCGCCCTCAAGGGGGCGAACACTGAAGCTTTCTTT; cdr3_aa: CSALKGANTEAFF
j_call: TRBJ2-7; cdr3_length: 14; d_call: -; v_call: TRBV5-6; cdr3_nt: TGTGCCAGCAGCTTGGGCGCACCCGTCTACGAGCAGTACTTC; cdr3_aa: CASSLGAPVYEQYF
j_call: TRBJ2-3; cdr3_length: 17; d_call: -; v_call: TRBV27; cdr3_nt: TGTGCCAGCAGTTTAAAGTGGAAGACAGTGGGCACAGATACGCAGTATTTT; cdr3_aa: CASSLKWKTVGTDTQYF
j_call: TRBJ2-7; cdr3_length: 13; d_call: -; v_call: TRBV7-9; cdr3_nt: TGTGCCAGCAGCTTAGATGGCAGGGACGAGCAGTACTTC; cdr3_aa: CASSLDGRDEQYF
j_call: TRBJ1-4; cdr3_length: 14; d_call: -; v_call: TRBV2; cdr3_nt: TGTGCCAGCAGGGTGGACAATTCCATAGAAAAACTGTTTTTT; cdr3_aa: CASRVDNSIEKLFF
j_call: TRBJ2-7; cdr3_length: 11; d_call: -; v_call: TRBV18; cdr3_nt: TGTGCCAGCTCACCCGATCAGGAGCAGTACTTC; cdr3_aa: CASSPDQEQYF
j_call: TRBJ1-4; cdr3_length: 15; d_call: TRBD1; v_call: TRBV6-5; cdr3_nt: TGTGCCAGCAGTAACACAGGGGGTTCTAATGAAAAACTGTTTTTT; cdr3_aa: CASSNTGGSNEKLFF
j_call: TRBJ2-6; cdr3_length: 16; d_call: TRBD1; v_call: TRBV28; cdr3_nt: TGTGCCAGCAGTTCCGGGACAGGGACTGGGGCCAACGTCCTGACTTTC; cdr3_aa: CASSSGTGTGANVLTF
j_call: TRBJ1-6; cdr3_length: 14; d_call: -; v_call: TRBV28; cdr3_nt: TGTGCCAGCAAACATATTGCTGATGGTTCACCCCTCCACTTT; cdr3_aa: CASKHIADGSPLHF
j_call: TRBJ2-2; cdr3_length: 19; d_call: TRBD2; v_call: TRBV5-5; cdr3_nt: TGTGCCAGCAGCTCCCGGCTAGCGGGAGTCCCTAACGTTACCGGGGAGCTGTTTTTT; cdr3_aa: CASSSRLAGVPNVTGELFF
j_call: TRBJ2-7; cdr3_length: 15; d_call: TRBD1; v_call: TRBV27; cdr3_nt: TGTGCCAGCAGTCCTGGGACAGGGCCCTCCTACGAGCAGTACTTC; cdr3_aa: CASSPGTGPSYEQYF
j_call: TRBJ2-5; cdr3_length: 11; d_call: -; v_call: TRBV18; cdr3_nt: TGTGCCAGCACAACCCAAGAGACCCAGTACTTC; cdr3_aa: CASTTQETQYF
j_call: TRBJ1-5; cdr3_length: 14; d_call: -; v_call: TRBV28; cdr3_nt: TGTGCCAGCAGTTTGGGGGGGGGCAGGCAGCCCCAGCATTTT; cdr3_aa: CASSLGGGRQPQHF
j_call: TRBJ2-7; cdr3_length: 12; d_call: -; v_call: TRBV4-2; cdr3_nt: TGTGCCAGCAGCCAAGAGTACAGCGAGCAGTACTTC; cdr3_aa: CASSQEYSEQYF
j_call: TRBJ2-3; cdr3_length: 15; d_call: -; v_call: TRBV7-9; cdr3_nt: TGTGCCAGCAGCTTACGGCAGGGTTCTACAGATACGCAGTATTTT; cdr3_aa: CASSLRQGSTDTQYF
j_call: TRBJ1-4; cdr3_length: 16; d_call: TRBD1; v_call: TRBV7-9; cdr3_nt: TGTGCCAGCAGCATAGAGACGACAGGGTTTGCAGAAAAACTGTTTTTT; cdr3_aa: CASSIETTGFAEKLFF
j_call: TRBJ2-7; cdr3_length: 14; d_call: -; v_call: TRBV5-1; cdr3_nt: TGCGCCAGCACCACTGCCCAGGGGCCCTACGAGCAGTACTTC; cdr3_aa: CASTTAQGPYEQYF
j_call: TRBJ2-5; cdr3_length: 16; d_call: TRBD2; v_call: TRBV7-2; cdr3_nt: TGTGCCAGCAGCTTAGGGGGGACTACGACTTCGGAGACCCAGTACTTC; cdr3_aa: CASSLGGTTTSETQYF
j_call: TRBJ2-5; cdr3_length: 13; d_call: -; v_call: TRBV6-1; cdr3_nt: TGTGCCAGCAGTGAATATTATCAAGAGACCCAGTACTTC; cdr3_aa: CASSEYYQETQYF
j_call: TRBJ1-3; cdr3_length: 18; d_call: -; v_call: TRBV30; cdr3_nt: TGTGCCTGGAGTGTAAATCCCCAGGGGCGGTTTTCTGGAAACACCATATATTTT; cdr3_aa: CAWSVNPQGRFSGNTIYF
j_call: TRBJ2-7; cdr3_length: 14; d_call: TRBD2; v_call: TRBV6-5; cdr3_nt: TGTGCCAGCAGCCTTGGGACTAGTCGGAACGAGCAGTACTTC; cdr3_aa: CASSLGTSRNEQYF
j_call: TRBJ1-1; cdr3_length: 14; d_call: -; v_call: TRBV4-1; cdr3_nt: TGCGCCAGCAGCCAAGGGACAGTGAACACTGAAGCTTTCTTT; cdr3_aa: CASSQGTVNTEAFF
j_call: TRBJ2-5; cdr3_length: 17; d_call: -; v_call: TRBV5-4; cdr3_nt: TGTGCCAGCAGCCGACCTGCCACTAGCTGGGCACTACAGACCCAGTACTTC; cdr3_aa: CASSRPATSWALQTQYF
j_call: TRBJ1-2; cdr3_length: 14; d_call: -; v_call: TRBV5-1; cdr3_nt: TGCGCCAGCAGCTTGGCCCTGACCACGGGAGGCTACACCTTC; cdr3_aa: CASSLALTTGGYTF
j_call: TRBJ1-1; cdr3_length: 14; d_call: TRBD1; v_call: TRBV9; cdr3_nt: TGTGCCAGCAGCGTAGGTGACAGGGGTACTGAAGCTTTCTTT; cdr3_aa: CASSVGDRGTEAFF
j_call: TRBJ1-4; cdr3_length: 14; d_call: -; v_call: TRBV5-1; cdr3_nt: TGCGCCAGCAGCTTGGGCAGGGCTGGTGAAAAACTGTTTTTT; cdr3_aa: CASSLGRAGEKLFF
j_call: TRBJ2-2; cdr3_length: 17; d_call: -; v_call: TRBV13; cdr3_nt: TGTGCCAGCAGCTTAGTGCGCGGCGCCCGGGGCACCGGGGAGCTGTTTTTT; cdr3_aa: CASSLVRGARGTGELFF
j_call: TRBJ1-1; cdr3_length: 12; d_call: -; v_call: TRBV29-1; cdr3_nt: TGCAGCGTTGCCCTTAGGAACACTGAAGCTTTCTTT; cdr3_aa: CSVALRNTEAFF
j_call: TRBJ1-1; cdr3_length: 14; d_call: -; v_call: TRBV28; cdr3_nt: TGTGCCAGCAGCAGGATAACAGGGAGCACTGAAGCTTTCTTT; cdr3_aa: CASSRITGSTEAFF
j_call: TRBJ1-5; cdr3_length: 14; d_call: TRBD1; v_call: TRBV7-2; cdr3_nt: TGTGCCAGCAGCTCTCCGGGGACAGATCAGCCCCAGCATTTT; cdr3_aa: CASSSPGTDQPQHF
j_call: TRBJ2-7; cdr3_length: 14; d_call: -; v_call: TRBV30; cdr3_nt: TGTGCCTGGAACACTGGACGGGGATTAGTCGAGCAGTACTTC; cdr3_aa: CAWNTGRGLVEQYF
j_call: TRBJ2-4; cdr3_length: 12; d_call: -; v_call: TRBV2; cdr3_nt: TGTGCCAGCAGGGAGCAGGGGAACATTCAGTACTTC; cdr3_aa: CASREQGNIQYF
j_call: TRBJ1-1; cdr3_length: 12; d_call: -; v_call: TRBV30; cdr3_nt: TGTGCCTGGGGGGGCTATCTCCCGATCGCTTTCTTT; cdr3_aa: CAWGGYLPIAFF
j_call: TRBJ1-1; cdr3_length: 14; d_call: -; v_call: TRBV11-2; cdr3_nt: TGTGCCAGCAGTTTAGGGGCGCATCCCACTGAAGCTTTCTTT; cdr3_aa: CASSLGAHPTEAFF
j_call: TRBJ2-7; cdr3_length: 15; d_call: -; v_call: TRBV5-1; cdr3_nt: TGCGCCAGCAGCTTGGCCTCGTCGGGGTTGTACGAGCAGTACTTC; cdr3_aa: CASSLASSGLYEQYF
j_call: TRBJ2-7; cdr3_length: 13; d_call: TRBD2; v_call: TRBV28; cdr3_nt: TGTGCCAGCAGGACAGCGGGGGGCTACGAGCAGTACTTC; cdr3_aa: CASRTAGGYEQYF
j_call: TRBJ1-6; cdr3_length: 13; d_call: -; v_call: TRBV4-1; cdr3_nt: TGCGCCAGCAGCCAAGCAGTTAATTCACCCCTCCACTTT; cdr3_aa: CASSQAVNSPLHF
j_call: TRBJ2-3; cdr3_length: 17; d_call: TRBD2; v_call: TRBV6-1; cdr3_nt: TGTGCCAGCAGTGAAAGCGGACTAGCGGGGGGGACAGATACGCAGTATTTT; cdr3_aa: CASSESGLAGGTDTQYF
j_call: TRBJ1-1; cdr3_length: 13; d_call: TRBD1; v_call: TRBV9; cdr3_nt: TGTGCCAGCAGCGTAGGGACAGGGCCTGAAGCTTTCTTT; cdr3_aa: CASSVGTGPEAFF